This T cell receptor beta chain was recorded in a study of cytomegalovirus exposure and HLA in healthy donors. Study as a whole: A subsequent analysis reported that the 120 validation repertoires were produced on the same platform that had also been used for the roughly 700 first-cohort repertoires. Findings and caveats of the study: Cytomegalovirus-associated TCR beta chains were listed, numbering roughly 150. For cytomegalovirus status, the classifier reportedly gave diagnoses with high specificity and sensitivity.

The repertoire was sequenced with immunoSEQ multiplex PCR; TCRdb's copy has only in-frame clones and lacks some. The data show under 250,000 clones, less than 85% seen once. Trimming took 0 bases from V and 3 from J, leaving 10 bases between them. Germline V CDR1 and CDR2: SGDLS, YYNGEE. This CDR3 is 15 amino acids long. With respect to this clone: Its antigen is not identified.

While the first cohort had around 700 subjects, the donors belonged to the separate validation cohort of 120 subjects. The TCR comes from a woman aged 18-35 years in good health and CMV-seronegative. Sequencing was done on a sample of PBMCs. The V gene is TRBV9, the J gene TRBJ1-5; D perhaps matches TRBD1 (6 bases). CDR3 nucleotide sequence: TGTGCCAGCAGCGTAGAGGGGGGCGTCAATCAGCCCCAGCATTTT. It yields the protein CASSVEGGVNQPQHF.